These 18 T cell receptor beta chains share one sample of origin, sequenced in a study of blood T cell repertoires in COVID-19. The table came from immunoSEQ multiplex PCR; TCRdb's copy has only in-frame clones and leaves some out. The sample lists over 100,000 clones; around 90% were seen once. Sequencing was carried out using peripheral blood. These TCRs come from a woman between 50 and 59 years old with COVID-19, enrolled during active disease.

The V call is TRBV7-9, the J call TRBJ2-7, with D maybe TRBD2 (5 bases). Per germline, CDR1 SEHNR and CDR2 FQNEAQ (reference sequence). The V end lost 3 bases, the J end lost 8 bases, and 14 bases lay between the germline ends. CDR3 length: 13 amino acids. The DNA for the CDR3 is TGTGCCAGCAGCTTGCAGGAGGAAGCCAAGCAGTACTTC. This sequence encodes CASSLQEEAKQYF.

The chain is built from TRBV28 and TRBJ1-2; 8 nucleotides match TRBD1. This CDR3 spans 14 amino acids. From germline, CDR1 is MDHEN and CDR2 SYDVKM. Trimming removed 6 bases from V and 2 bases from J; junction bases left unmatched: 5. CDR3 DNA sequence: TGTGCCAGCAGCTCGACAGGGGTGAACTATGGCTACACCTTC. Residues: CASSSTGVNYGYTF.

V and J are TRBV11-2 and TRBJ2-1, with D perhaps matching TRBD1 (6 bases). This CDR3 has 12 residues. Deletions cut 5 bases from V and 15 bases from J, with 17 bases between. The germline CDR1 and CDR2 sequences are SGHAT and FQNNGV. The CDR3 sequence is CASSQYREGLFF. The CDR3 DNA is TGTGCCAGCAGCCAGTACAGGGAAGGTTTGTTCTTC.

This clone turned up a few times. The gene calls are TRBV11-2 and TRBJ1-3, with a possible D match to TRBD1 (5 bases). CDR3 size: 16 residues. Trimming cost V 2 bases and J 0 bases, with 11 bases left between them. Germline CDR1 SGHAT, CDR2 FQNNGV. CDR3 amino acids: CASSLTPTGSGNTIYF. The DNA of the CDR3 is TGTGCCAGCAGCTTAACTCCAACAGGCTCTGGAAACACCATATATTTT.

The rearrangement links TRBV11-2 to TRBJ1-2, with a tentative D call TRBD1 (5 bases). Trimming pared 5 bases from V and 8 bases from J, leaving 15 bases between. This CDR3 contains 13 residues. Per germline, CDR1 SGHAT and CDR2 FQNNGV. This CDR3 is CASSRDAGQGYTF. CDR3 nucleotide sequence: TGTGCCAGCAGCCGAGATGCAGGGCAAGGCTACACCTTC. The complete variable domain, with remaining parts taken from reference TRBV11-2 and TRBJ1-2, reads EAGVAQSPRYKIIEKRQSVAFWCNPISGHATLYWYQQILGQGPKLLIQFQNNGVVDDSQLPKDRFSAERLKGVDSTLKIQPAKLEDSAVYLCASSRDAGQGYTFGSGTRLTVV.

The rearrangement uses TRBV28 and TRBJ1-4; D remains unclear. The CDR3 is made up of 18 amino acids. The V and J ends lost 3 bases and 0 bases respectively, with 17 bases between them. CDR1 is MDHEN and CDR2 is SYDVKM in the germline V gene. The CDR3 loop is CASSLSVDWPTTNEKLFF. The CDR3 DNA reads TGTGCCAGCAGTTTGTCGGTCGACTGGCCCACAACTAATGAAAAACTGTTTTTT. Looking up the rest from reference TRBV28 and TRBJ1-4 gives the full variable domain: DVKVTQSSRYLVKRTGEKVFLECVQDMDHENMFWYRQDPGLGLRLIYFSYDVKMKEKGDIPEGYSVSREKKERFSLILESASTNQTSMYLCASSLSVDWPTTNEKLFFGSGTQLSVL.

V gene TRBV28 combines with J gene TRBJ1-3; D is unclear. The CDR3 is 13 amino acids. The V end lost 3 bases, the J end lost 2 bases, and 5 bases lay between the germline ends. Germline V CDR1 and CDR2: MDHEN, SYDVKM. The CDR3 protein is CASSLGPGNTIYF. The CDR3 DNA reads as TGTGCCAGCAGTTTGGGCCCTGGAAACACCATATATTTT.

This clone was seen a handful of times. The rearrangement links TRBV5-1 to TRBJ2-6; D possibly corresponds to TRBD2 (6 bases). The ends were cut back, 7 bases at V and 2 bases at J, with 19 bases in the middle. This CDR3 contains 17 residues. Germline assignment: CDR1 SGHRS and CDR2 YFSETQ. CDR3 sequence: CASSRDRDWTGANVLTF. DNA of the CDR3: TGCGCCAGCTCCCGGGACCGGGACTGGACTGGGGCCAACGTCCTGACTTTC.

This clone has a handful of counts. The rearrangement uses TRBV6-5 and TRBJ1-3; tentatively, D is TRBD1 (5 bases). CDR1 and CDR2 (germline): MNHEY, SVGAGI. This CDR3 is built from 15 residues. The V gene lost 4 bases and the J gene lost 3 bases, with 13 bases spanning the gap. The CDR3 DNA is TGTGCCAGCAGTTGGGGCAGCCTTTATGGAAACACCATATATTTT. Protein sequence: CASSWGSLYGNTIYF.

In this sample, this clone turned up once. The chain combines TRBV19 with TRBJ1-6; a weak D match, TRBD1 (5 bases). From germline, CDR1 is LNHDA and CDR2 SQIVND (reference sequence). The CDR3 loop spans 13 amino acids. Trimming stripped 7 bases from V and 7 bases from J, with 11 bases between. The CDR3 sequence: CASKGRLNSPLHF. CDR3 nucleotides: TGTGCCAGTAAGGGGCGGTTGAATTCACCCCTCCACTTT. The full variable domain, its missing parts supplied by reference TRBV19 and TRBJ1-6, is DGGITQSPKYLFRKEGQNVTLSCEQNLNHDAMYWYRQDPGQGLRLIYYSQIVNDFQKGDIAEGYSVSREKKESFPLTVTSAQKNPTAFYLCASKGRLNSPLHFGNGTRLTVT.

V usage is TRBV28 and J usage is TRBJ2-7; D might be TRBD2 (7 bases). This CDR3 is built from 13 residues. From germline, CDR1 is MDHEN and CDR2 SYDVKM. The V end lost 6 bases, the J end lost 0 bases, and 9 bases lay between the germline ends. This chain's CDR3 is CASRRGGSYEQYF. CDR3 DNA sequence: TGTGCCAGCAGGAGGGGGGGCTCCTACGAGCAGTACTTC.

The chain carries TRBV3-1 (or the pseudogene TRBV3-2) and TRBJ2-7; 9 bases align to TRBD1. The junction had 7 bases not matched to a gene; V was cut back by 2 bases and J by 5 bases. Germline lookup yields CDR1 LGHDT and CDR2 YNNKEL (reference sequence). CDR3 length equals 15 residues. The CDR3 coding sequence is TGTGCCAGCAGCCAACCGGGACAGGGTAACCACGAGCAGTACTTC. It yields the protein CASSQPGQGNHEQYF.

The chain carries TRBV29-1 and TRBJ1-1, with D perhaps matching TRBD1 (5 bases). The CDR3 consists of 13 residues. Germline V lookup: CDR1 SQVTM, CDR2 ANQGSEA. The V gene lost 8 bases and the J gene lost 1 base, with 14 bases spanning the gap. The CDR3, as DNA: TGCAGCTCCAAAGGCGGGGCGAACACTGAAGCTTTCTTT. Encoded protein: CSSKGGANTEAFF.

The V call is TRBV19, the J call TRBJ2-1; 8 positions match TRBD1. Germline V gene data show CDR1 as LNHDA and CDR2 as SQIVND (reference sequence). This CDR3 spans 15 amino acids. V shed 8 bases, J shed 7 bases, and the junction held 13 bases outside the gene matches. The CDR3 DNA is TGTGCCAGTCGCACAGGGGGGCCGCCTCGGAATGAGCAGTTCTTC. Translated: CASRTGGPPRNEQFF.

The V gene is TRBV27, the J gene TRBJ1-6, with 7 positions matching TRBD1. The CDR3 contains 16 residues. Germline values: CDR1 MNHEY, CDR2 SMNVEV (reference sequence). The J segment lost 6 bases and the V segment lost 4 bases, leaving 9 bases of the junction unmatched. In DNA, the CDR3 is TGTGCCAGCAGTTCACCCCGCCAGGGGGTTAATTCACCCCTCCACTTT. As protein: CASSSPRQGVNSPLHF.

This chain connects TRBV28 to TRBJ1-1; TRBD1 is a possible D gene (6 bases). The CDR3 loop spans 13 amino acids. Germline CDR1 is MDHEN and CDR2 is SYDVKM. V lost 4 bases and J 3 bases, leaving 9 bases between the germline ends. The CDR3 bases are TGTGCCAGCAGTTCCCCAGGGGACACTGAAGCTTTCTTT. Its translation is CASSSPGDTEAFF.

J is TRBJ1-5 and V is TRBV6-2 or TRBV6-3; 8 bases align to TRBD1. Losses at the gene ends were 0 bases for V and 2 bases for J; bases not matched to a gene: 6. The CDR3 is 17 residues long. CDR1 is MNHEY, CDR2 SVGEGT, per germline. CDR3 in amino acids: CASSYSKGQGRNQPQHF. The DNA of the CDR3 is TGTGCCAGCAGTTACTCGAAAGGACAGGGACGCAATCAGCCCCAGCATTTT.

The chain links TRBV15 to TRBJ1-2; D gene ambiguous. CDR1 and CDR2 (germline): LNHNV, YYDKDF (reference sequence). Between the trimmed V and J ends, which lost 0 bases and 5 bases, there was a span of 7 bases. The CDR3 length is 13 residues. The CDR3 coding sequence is TGTGCCACCAGCAGAGATCAGGCATATGGCTACACCTTC. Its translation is CATSRDQAYGYTF.